This T cell receptor beta chain was captured by sequencing in a study of T cells in tuberculosis. Study conclusions and caveats: Low-affinity CD1B-GMM tetramer-binding T cells may have been missed.

The sample holds one count of this clone. TCR-alpha and TCR-beta chains were sequenced unpaired. Only in-frame clones appear in the TCRdb table, and some are missing; sequencing was by immunoSEQ multiplex PCR. This sample yields 61,000 or so clones, of which about 76% are seen a single time; 9.5% to 15% belongs to the top ten. Thawed, overnight-rested PBMC were stained with GMM-loaded CD1B tetramer, viability dye and anti-CD3, then sorted. The CD1B tetramers carried C32 glucose monomycolate purified from Rhodococcus equi. Tetramer-negative cells, approximately 100,000 per donor, were also sorted. The length of the CDR3 is 16 residues. V gave up 3 bases and J gave up 2 bases; unmatched junction bases: 8. Germline V gene lookup returns CDR1 LNHDA and CDR2 SQIVND (reference sequence).

The chain recombines TRBV19 with TRBJ2-7; 9 nucleotides agree with TRBD2. The sequence was collected from an adult woman with latent tuberculosis. Sequences were obtained from CD1b-GMM tetramer-negative cells sorted from PBMCs. CDR3 sequence (DNA): TGTGCCAGTAGTATCTCCCCCCTAGCGGGGACCTACGAGCAGTACTTC. Amino acid sequence: CASSISPLAGTYEQYF.